The 6 T cell receptor beta chains below were found in one sample sequenced in a study of cytomegalovirus exposure and HLA in healthy donors (dated 2017 in TCRdb). Preparation of the library involved the immunoSEQ multiplex PCR assay. The multiplex PCR relied on a mix of 60 forward primers for TCR Vbeta segments and 13 reverse primers for TCR Jbeta segments. Sourced from immuneACCESS, this table was stored by TCRdb with only in-frame sequences that have V and J called. A share of the clones is absent; for the studies checked, an unresolved V gene accounts for under half, and the remainder has no known explanation. The sample's records list 75,000 to 100,000 clones. The top ten constitute under 1.5% of the sample. Input material: PBMCs. Receptor source: a woman aged 60-75 years in good health and CMV-seronegative.

The chain links TRBV6-1 to TRBJ1-2; D unresolved. Germline CDR1 MNHNS, CDR2 SASEGT. The CDR3 extends over 17 amino acids. Trimming stripped 2 bases from V and 4 bases from J, with 20 bases between. CDR3 coding DNA: TGTGCCAGCAGTGAAACGAGTAGCTTGCTGACCCCCTATGGCTACACCTTC. This encodes CASSETSSLLTPYGYTF.

The rearrangement links TRBV5-4 to TRBJ1-2; D is possibly TRBD1 (5 bases). This CDR3 is built from 16 residues. Germline lookup yields CDR1 SGHNT and CDR2 YYREEE (reference sequence). V shed 4 bases and J shed 6 bases, with 22 bases lying between them. The CDR3 nucleotides read TGTGCCAGCAGCCCGGGGGGAGGTTCCCCTGGGAATGGCTACACCTTC. Protein: CASSPGGGSPGNGYTF. Full variable domain (missing parts from reference TRBV5-4 and TRBJ1-2): ETGVTQSPTHLIKTRGQQVTLRCSSQSGHNTVSWYQQALGQGPQFIFQYYREEENGRGNFPPRFSGLQFPNYSSELNVNALELDDSALYLCASSPGGGSPGNGYTFGSGTRLTVV.

The chain joins TRBV19 to TRBJ2-6; 10 bases are a match to TRBD2. There are 17 residues in the CDR3. Germline V gene data show CDR1 as LNHDA and CDR2 as SQIVND (reference sequence). The V gene end was trimmed by 6 bases and the J gene end by 1 base; junction bases not matched to a gene: 6. The DNA for the CDR3 is TGTGCCAGTAGCTATCCTAGCGGGAGATCTGGGGCCAACGTCCTGACTTTC. This translates into CASSYPSGRSGANVLTF.

V gene TRBV29-1 combines with J gene TRBJ2-7; 9 bases agree with TRBD1. V trimming: 7 bases; J trimming: 6 bases; junction bases outside the gene matches: 13. This CDR3 spans 14 amino acids. Per the germline V gene, CDR1 is SQVTM and CDR2 is ANQGSEA. CDR3 in amino acids: CSATLGTGLREQYF. The DNA for the CDR3 is TGCAGCGCCACCCTGGGGACAGGGTTGCGCGAGCAGTACTTC.

The V call is TRBV19, the J call TRBJ2-3; D perhaps matches TRBD2 (6 bases). Between the trimmed V and J ends, which lost 1 base and 4 bases, there was a span of 12 bases. Germline V gene sequence: CDR1 LNHDA, CDR2 SQIVND (reference sequence). This CDR3 spans 15 amino acids. CDR3 sequence reads: CASSIVGTPPDTQYF. CDR3 bases: TGTGCCAGTAGTATAGTAGGGACTCCGCCAGATACGCAGTATTTT. The full variable domain, rest sourced from reference TRBV19 and TRBJ2-3, is DGGITQSPKYLFRKEGQNVTLSCEQNLNHDAMYWYRQDPGQGLRLIYYSQIVNDFQKGDIAEGYSVSREKKESFPLTVTSAQKNPTAFYLCASSIVGTPPDTQYFGPGTRLTVL.

V is TRBV6-5 and J is TRBJ2-5; 10 bases line up with TRBD1. The CDR3 extends over 15 amino acids. Germline lookup yields CDR1 MNHEY and CDR2 SVGAGI. V lost 5 bases to trimming and J lost 6 bases; unmatched junction nucleotides: 9. CDR3 DNA: TGTGCCAGCAGTCTACGGGACAGGGGTAGGAAGACCCAGTACTTC. It encodes CASSLRDRGRKTQYF.